This T cell receptor beta chain appears in the sequencing data of a study of OX40 agonist ivuxolimab in advanced cancers. Background for the entire study: Ivuxolimab was an agonistic, fully human IgG2 monoclonal antibody directed against OX40 (CD134), a costimulatory receptor. Intravenous ivuxolimab was administered to patients every 2 weeks at six dose levels: 0.01, 0.1, 0.3, 1.5, 3 and 10 mg/kg. Of the roughly 52 dose-escalation patients, hepatocellular carcinoma was present in approximately 20, melanoma in about 15, renal cell carcinoma in 9 and head and neck cancer in 9. The dose-escalation cohort was roughly 83% male with a mean age of roughly 62 years, ranging from roughly 20 to 85. Prior anti-PD-1, anti-PD-L1 or anti-CTLA-4 therapy was permitted, and checkpoint inhibitors had been received by roughly 40% of dose-escalation patients. Three dose-escalation patients achieved partial responses, one with hepatocellular carcinoma and two with cutaneous melanoma. Peripheral TCRbeta sequencing aimed to test whether ivuxolimab altered TCR sequence diversity and caused clonal T-cell expansion. The paper covers the monotherapy dose-escalation part of the phase I ivuxolimab trial, which included N = 52 patients. Results the study describes overall, beyond this receptor: On average, CD8+ T cells showed more expanded clones than CD4+ T cells after ivuxolimab. At doses from 0.1 to 3.0 mg/kg, clonal expansion was seen in both CD4+ and CD8+ blood T cells between baseline and week 6. The antigen specificity of the clonally expanded peripheral T cells was not determined. In the 0.1-3.0 mg/kg groups, partial responders were among the patients with the lowest normalized peripheral clonal expansion, particularly in CD8+ T cells. Low levels of normalized T-cell clonal expansion were also seen in some nonresponding patients.

Patients with a history of autoimmune disease or receiving systemic immunosuppression were excluded from the trial. In every dose cohort, peripheral blood was drawn for TCR sequencing at baseline, cycle 4 day 1, and cycle 7 day 1. Samples came from an open-label, multicenter, first-in-human phase I dose-escalation trial of ivuxolimab. Adults with locally advanced or metastatic head and neck squamous cell, hepatocellular, melanoma or renal cell carcinoma were enrolled in the trial. Before TCR sequencing, CD4+ T cells and CD8+ T cells were sorted from peripheral blood as separate populations. Spanning cysteine to phenylalanine, the CDR3 consists of 15 amino acids. CDR3 DNA only is kept here, 45 bases in frame from base 1. Trimming at the junction amounts to 1 base on V and 6 bases on J, and the germline ends lie 15 bases apart. Reading the germline V gene gives CDR1 SGHVS and CDR2 FNYEAQ. Concerning this clone: The antigen this receptor binds is unknown. Base qualities are not provided; no much larger clone lies one nucleotide away.

To sequence the TCRbeta CDR3 region, genomic DNA was isolated from the sorted cells. TCRbeta CDR3 regions were sequenced using the immunoSEQ Assay. TCRdb retrieved this table from immuneACCESS and kept in-frame rearrangements only. Not all clones are present; in checked studies, unresolved V genes account for under half, and no reason is known for the remainder. The sample table records 70,000 or so clones; 85% of these occur just once. The top ten hold roughly 4% of the sample. The sequencing used CD4+ or CD8+ T cells sorted from blood, collected in a trial of the OX40 agonist ivuxolimab. The sequence was obtained from an adult with an advanced solid tumor such as melanoma, head and neck, liver or kidney cancer. Recombination joined TRBV7-6 with TRBJ1-2; the D segment could be TRBD1, given 6 matching bases. The nucleotide sequence is TGTGCCAGCAGCTTAGGGGGGGCGGGGACTGATGGCTACACCTTC. It specifies CASSLGGAGTDGYTF.